These T cell receptor beta chains were read from a single sample in a study of tumor-infiltrating lymphocytes in oesophageal squamous cell carcinoma. TCRdb re-called the PCR reads through MiXCR, storing one row per CDR3 protein. The sample has some 20,000 distinct CDR3 sequences; 35% to 45% are singletons. Sample: normal esophageal tissue next to the tumor. The receptors here all came from a female donor with esophageal squamous cell carcinoma. The CDR3 runs from the conserved cysteine through the conserved F or W. The order of the fields is clone size, J gene, V gene, D gene, CDR3 protein, CDR3 DNA. D genes are given only for firm matches. Rows may omit the clone size; those that give it use once, few, many or a size class.

NA TRBJ2-5 TRBV7-6 NA CASSFGYQETQYF TGTGCCAGCAGCTTCGGGTACCAAGAGACCCAGTACTTC
NA TRBJ2-3 TRBV11-2 TRBD2 CASSSLAASTDTQYF TGTGCCAGCAGCTCGCTAGCGGCTAGCACAGATACGCAGTATTTT
NA TRBJ1-1 TRBV30 NA CAWSAWGANRNIEAFF TGTGCCTGGAGTGCCTGGGGGGCGAACCGGAACATTGAAGCTTTCTTT
many TRBJ2-7 TRBV5-6 NA CASSFMGQQFYEQYF TGTGCCAGCAGCTTCATGGGACAACAATTCTACGAGCAGTACTTC
NA TRBJ2-1 TRBV7-6 TRBD2 CASSPIGLAPNNEQFF TGTGCTAGCAGTCCGATCGGACTAGCGCCTAACAATGAGCAGTTCTTC
NA TRBJ2-3 TRBV11-2 NA CASTPQGRRTDTQYF TGTGCCAGCACCCCCCAGGGGAGGCGCACAGATACGCAGTATTTT
many TRBJ2-7 TRBV6-1 NA CASRKTSSYEQYF TGTGCCAGCAGAAAGACAAGCTCCTACGAGCAGTACTTC
many TRBJ1-2 TRBV2 TRBD1 CATSTDRGGYGYTF TGTGCCACCTCTACAGACAGGGGGGGGTATGGCTACACCTTC
once TRBJ2-7 TRBV11-2 TRBD1 CASSFAATGQSYEQYF TGTGCCAGCAGCTTCGCCGCGACAGGGCAATCCTACGAGCAGTACTTC
medium-sized TRBJ2-7 TRBV7-2 TRBD2 CASSSQRTSGGEQYF TGTGCCAGCAGCTCCCAACGGACTAGCGGGGGCGAGCAGTACTTC